Described below is a single T cell receptor (beta chain) sequence and its context. The target antigen is unknown. The data were taken from a study of T cell responses to AZD1222 COVID-19 vaccine. Whole-study findings and limits: Clonal diversity may have been underestimated, and the donors were mostly white British, with more females than males. After the peak T cell response, and only then, were repertoires sampled. Only five to seven AZD1222 recipients tested seropositive at baseline. Spike-specific TCR breadth rose after two AZD1222 doses, and depth rose as well.

This table comes from immunoSEQ multiplex PCR, and its TCRdb copy is limited to in-frame clones, with some not included. Of 180,000 or so clones listed, about 93% are singletons. The CDR3 has 12 amino acids. Deletions cut 4 bases from V and 2 bases from J, with 6 bases between. The chain joins TRBV12-3 or TRBV12-4 to TRBJ2-7; D not certain. The sample was peripheral blood, taken 28 days after the second dose of the MenACWY control vaccine. The receptor comes from an adult who received the MenACWY meningococcal vaccine as a control. The CDR3 reads CASSSGPYEQYF. CDR3 nucleotide sequence: TGTGCCAGCAGTTCTGGGCCCTACGAGCAGTACTTC.